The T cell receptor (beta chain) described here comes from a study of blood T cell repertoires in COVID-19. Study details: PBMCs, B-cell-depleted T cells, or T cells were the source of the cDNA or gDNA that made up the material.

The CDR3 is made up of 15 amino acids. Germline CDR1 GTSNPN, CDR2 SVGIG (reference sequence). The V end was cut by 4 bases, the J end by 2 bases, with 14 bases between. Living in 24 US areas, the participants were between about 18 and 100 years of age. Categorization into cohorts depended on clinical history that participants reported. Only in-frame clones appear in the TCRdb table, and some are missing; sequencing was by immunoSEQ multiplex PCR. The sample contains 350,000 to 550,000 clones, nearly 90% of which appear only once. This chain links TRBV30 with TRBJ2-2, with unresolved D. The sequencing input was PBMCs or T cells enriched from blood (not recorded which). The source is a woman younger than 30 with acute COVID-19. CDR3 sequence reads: CAWKSRKFNTGELFF. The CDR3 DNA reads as TGTGCCTGGAAATCGCGGAAATTTAACACCGGGGAGCTGTTTTTT.